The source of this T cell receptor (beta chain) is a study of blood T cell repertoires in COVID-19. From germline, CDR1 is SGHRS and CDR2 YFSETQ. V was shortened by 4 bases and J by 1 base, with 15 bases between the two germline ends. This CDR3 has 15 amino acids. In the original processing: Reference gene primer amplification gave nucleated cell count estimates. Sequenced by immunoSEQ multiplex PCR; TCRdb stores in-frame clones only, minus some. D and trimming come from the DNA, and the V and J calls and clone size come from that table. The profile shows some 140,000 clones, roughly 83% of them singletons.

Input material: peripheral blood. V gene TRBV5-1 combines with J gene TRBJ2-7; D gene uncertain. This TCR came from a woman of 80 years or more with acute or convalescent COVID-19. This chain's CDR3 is CASSPRSGPSYEQYF. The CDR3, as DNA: TGCGCCAGCAGCCCCCGGTCGGGTCCATCCTACGAGCAGTACTTC.